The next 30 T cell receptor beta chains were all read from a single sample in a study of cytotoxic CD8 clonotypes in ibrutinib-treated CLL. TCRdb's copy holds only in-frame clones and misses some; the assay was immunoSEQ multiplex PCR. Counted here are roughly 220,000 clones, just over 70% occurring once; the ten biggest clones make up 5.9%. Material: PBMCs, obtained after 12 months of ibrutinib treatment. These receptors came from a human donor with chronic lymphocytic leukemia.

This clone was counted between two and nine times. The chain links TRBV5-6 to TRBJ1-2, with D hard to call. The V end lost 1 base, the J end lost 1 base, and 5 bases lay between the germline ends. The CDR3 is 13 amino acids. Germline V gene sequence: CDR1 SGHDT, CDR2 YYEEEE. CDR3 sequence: CASSLQLNYGYTF. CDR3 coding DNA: TGTGCCAGCAGCTTGCAGCTTAACTATGGCTACACCTTC. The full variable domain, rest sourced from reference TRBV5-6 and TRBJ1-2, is DAGVTQSPTHLIKTRGQQVTLRCSPKSGHDTVSWYQQALGQGPQFIFQYYEEEERQRGNFPDRFSGHQFPNYSSELNVNALLLGDSALYLCASSLQLNYGYTFGSGTRLTVV.

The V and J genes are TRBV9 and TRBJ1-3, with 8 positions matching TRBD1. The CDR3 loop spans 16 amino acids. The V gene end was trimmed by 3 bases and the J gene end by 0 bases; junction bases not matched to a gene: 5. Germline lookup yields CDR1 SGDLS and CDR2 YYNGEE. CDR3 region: CASSAGTGGSGNTIYF. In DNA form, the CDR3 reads TGTGCCAGCAGCGCCGGGACAGGCGGCTCTGGAAACACCATATATTTT.

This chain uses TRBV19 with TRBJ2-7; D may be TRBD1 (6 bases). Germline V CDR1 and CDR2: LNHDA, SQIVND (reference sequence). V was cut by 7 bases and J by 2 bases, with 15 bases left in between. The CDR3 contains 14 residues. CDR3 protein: CASTLGAGAYEQYF. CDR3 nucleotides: TGTGCCAGTACCCTTGGGGCAGGGGCCTACGAGCAGTACTTC.

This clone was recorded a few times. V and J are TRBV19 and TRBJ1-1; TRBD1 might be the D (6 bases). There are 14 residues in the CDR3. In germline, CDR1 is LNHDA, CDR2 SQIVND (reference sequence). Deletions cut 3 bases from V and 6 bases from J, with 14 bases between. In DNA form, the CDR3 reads TGTGCCAGTAGTATGGTGGGGGCAGGGGCTGAAGCTTTCTTT. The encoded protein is CASSMVGAGAEAFF.

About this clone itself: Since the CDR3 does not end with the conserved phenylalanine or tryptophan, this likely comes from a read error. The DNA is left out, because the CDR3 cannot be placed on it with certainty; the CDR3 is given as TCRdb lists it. CDR3 amino acids: CASRGAGGSFLY. The genes are TRBV28 and TRBJ2-7; the table assigns TRBD1, which was not confirmed against the DNA. The CDR3 is 12 amino acids long, termini counted. Germline V CDR1 and CDR2: MDHEN, SYDVKM.

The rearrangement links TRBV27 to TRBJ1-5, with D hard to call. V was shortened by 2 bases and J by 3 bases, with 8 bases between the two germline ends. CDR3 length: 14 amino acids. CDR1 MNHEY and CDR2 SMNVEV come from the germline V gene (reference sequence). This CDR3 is CASSLIGYNQPQHF. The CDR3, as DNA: TGTGCCAGCAGTTTAATAGGCTACAATCAGCCCCAGCATTTT.

CDR3 loop: CASSITAPNTEAFF. DNA for the CDR3: TGTGCCAGTAGTATCACAGCGCCGAACACTGAAGCTTTCTTT. The V gene is TRBV19, the J gene TRBJ1-1; D is uncertain. This CDR3 contains 14 residues. V was pared by 3 bases and J by 1 base, with 9 bases between. Germline V lookup: CDR1 LNHDA, CDR2 SQIVND (reference sequence).

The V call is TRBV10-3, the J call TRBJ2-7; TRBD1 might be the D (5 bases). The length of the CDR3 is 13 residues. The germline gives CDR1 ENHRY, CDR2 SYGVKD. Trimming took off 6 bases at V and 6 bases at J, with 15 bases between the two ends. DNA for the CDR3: TGTGCCATCAGGACGGCAGGGTCTGGCGAGCAGTACTTC. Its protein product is CAIRTAGSGEQYF.

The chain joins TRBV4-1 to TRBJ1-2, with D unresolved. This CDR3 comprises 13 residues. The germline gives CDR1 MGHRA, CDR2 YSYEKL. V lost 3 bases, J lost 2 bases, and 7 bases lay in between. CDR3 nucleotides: TGCGCCAGCAGCCACATTACGAACTATGGCTACACCTTC. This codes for CASSHITNYGYTF.

CDR3 residues: CASSPLPPGLYEQFF. The CDR3 DNA reads as TGTGCCAGCAGCCCCCTCCCCCCTGGACTGTATGAGCAGTTCTTC. V usage is TRBV11-2 and J usage is TRBJ2-1; the D gene is possibly TRBD2 (5 bases). The CDR3 runs to 15 residues. V lost 5 bases and J 8 bases, leaving 19 bases between the germline ends. Germline-derived CDR1 and CDR2 are SGHAT and FQNNGV.

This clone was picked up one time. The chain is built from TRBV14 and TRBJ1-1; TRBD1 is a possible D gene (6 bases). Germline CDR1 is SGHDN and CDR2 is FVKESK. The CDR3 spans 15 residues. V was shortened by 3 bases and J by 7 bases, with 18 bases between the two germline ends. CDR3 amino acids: CASSQTGQGADEAFF. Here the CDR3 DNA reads TGTGCCAGCAGCCAGACGGGACAAGGAGCGGATGAAGCTTTCTTT.

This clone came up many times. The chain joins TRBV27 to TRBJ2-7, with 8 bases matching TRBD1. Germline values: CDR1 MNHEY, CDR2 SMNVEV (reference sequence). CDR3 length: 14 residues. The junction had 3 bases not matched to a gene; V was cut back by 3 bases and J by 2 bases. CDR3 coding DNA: TGTGCCAGCAGTTTCGGACAGGGAACCTACGAGCAGTACTTC. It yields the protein CASSFGQGTYEQYF.

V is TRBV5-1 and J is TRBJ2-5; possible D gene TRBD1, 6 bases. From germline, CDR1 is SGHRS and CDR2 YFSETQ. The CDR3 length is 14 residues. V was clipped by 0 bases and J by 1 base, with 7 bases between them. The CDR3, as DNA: TGCGCCAGCAGCTTGGAAGGGGGCCAAGAGACCCAGTACTTC. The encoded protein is CASSLEGGQETQYF.

The CDR3 DNA is TGTGCCAGTAGCCCGGGGGCTGGATATGGCTACACCTTC. It yields the protein CASSPGAGYGYTF. The chain couples TRBV19 to TRBJ1-2, with a possible D match to TRBD1 (6 bases). The germline CDR1 and CDR2 sequences are LNHDA and SQIVND (reference sequence). Between the trimmed V and J ends, which lost 6 bases and 5 bases, there was a span of 13 bases. The CDR3 consists of 13 residues.

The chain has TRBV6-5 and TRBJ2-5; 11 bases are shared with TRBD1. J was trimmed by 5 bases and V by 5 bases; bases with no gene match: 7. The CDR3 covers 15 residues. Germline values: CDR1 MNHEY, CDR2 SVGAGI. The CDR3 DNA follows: TGTGCCAGCAGTACGACCGGGACAGGGGGTGAGACCCAGTACTTC. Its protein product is CASSTTGTGGETQYF.

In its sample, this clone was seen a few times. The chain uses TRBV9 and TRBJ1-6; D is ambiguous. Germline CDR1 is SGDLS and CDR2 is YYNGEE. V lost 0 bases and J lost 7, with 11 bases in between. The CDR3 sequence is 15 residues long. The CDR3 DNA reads TGTGCCAGCAGCGTAGACGAGAGAAGGAATTCACCCCTCCACTTT. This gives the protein CASSVDERRNSPLHF.

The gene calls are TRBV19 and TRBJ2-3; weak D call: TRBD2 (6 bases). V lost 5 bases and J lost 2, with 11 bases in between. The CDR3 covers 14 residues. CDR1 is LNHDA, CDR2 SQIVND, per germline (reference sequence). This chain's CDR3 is CASSSTRHTDTQYF. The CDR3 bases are TGTGCCAGTAGTTCGACTAGACACACAGATACGCAGTATTTT.

The CDR3 protein is CASSFGGTYYGYTF. CDR3 in DNA: TGTGCCAGCAGCTTTGGAGGAACTTACTATGGCTACACCTTC. The chain links TRBV5-6 to TRBJ1-2; D gene unclear. V was trimmed by 2 bases and J by 3 bases, leaving 11 bases between them. The CDR3 sequence is 14 residues long. Germline values: CDR1 SGHDT, CDR2 YYEEEE.

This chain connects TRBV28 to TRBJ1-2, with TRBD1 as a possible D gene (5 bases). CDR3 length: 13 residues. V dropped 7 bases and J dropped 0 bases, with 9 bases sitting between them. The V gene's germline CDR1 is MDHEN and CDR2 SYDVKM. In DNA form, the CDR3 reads TGTGCCAGCACCCCAGGGTCTAACTATGGCTACACCTTC. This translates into CASTPGSNYGYTF.

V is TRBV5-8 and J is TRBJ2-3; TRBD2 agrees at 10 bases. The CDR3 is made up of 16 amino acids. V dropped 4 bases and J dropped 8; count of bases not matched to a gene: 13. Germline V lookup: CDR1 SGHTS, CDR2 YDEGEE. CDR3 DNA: TGTGCCAGCAGCCAGTATGGGGGGCTAGCGGGGGTTACGCAGTATTTT. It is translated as CASSQYGGLAGVTQYF.

CDR3 residues: CASSARRDRDNEQFF. CDR3 DNA: TGTGCCAGCAGCGCACGCCGGGACAGGGACAATGAGCAGTTCTTC. The chain has TRBV9 and TRBJ2-1; 9 bases are a match to TRBD1. V gave up 3 bases and J gave up 5 bases; unmatched junction bases: 6. The CDR3 covers 15 residues. The germline gives CDR1 SGDLS, CDR2 YYNGEE.

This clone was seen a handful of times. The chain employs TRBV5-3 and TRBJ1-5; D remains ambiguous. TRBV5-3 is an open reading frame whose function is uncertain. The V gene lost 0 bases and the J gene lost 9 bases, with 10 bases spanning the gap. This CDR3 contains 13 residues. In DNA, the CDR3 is TGTGCCAGAAGCTTGGAGCCTTTGGGGCCCCAGCATTTT. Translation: CARSLEPLGPQHF.

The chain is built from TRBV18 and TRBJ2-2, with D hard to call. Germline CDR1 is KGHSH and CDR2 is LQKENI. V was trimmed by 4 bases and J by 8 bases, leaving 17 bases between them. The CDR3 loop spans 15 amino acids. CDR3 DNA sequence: TGTGCCAGCTCACATTTAGGGTACCGACCGGGGGAGCTGTTTTTT. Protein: CASSHLGYRPGELFF.

The DNA for the CDR3 is TGCGCCAGCAGCCACCCGGACAGGGCGAACACTGAAGCTTTCTTT. This sequence encodes CASSHPDRANTEAFF. The chain carries TRBV5-1 and TRBJ1-1; 8 nucleotides agree with TRBD1. Losses at the gene ends were 4 bases for V and 1 base for J; bases not matched to a gene: 6. The CDR3 loop spans 15 amino acids. Germline CDR1 is SGHRS and CDR2 is YFSETQ.

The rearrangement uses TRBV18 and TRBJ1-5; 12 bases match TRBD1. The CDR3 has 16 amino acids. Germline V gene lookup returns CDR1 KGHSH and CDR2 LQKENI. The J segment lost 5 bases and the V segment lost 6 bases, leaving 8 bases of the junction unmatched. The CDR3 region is CASSLNRDRGHQPQHF. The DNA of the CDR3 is TGTGCCAGCTCCCTAAATCGGGACAGGGGGCATCAGCCCCAGCATTTT.

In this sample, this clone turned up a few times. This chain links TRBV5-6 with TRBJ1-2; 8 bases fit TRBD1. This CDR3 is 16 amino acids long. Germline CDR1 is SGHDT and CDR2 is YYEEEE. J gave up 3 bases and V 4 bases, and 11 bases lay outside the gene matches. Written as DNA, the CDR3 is TGTGCCAGCAGCCCTTTCCTCCAGGGGGCAGACTATGGCTACACCTTC. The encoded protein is CASSPFLQGADYGYTF. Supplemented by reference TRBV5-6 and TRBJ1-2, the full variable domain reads DAGVTQSPTHLIKTRGQQVTLRCSPKSGHDTVSWYQQALGQGPQFIFQYYEEEERQRGNFPDRFSGHQFPNYSSELNVNALLLGDSALYLCASSPFLQGADYGYTFGSGTRLTVV.

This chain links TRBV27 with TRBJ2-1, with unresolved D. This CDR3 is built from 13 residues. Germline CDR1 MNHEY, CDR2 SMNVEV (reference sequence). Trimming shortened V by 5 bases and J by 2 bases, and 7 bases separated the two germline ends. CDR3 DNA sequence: TGTGCCAGCAGTCCCCCACCCTACAATGAGCAGTTCTTC. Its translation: CASSPPPYNEQFF.

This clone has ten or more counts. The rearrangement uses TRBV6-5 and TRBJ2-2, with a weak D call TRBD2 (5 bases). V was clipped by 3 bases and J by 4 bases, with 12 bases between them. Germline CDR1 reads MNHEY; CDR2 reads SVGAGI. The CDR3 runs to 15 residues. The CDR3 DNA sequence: TGTGCCAGCAGTTATTCTAGGGAGTCCACCGGGGAGCTGTTTTTT. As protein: CASSYSRESTGELFF.

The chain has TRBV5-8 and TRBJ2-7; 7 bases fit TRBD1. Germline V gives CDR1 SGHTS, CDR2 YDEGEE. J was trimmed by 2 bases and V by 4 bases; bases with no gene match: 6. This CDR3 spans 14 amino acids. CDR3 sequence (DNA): TGTGCCAGCAGCCCCCGCAGGGGGACCTACGAGCAGTACTTC. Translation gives CASSPRRGTYEQYF.

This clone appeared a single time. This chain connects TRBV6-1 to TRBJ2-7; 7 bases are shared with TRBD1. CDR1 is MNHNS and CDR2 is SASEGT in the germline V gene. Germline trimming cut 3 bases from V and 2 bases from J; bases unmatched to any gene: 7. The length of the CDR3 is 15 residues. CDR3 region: CASSDPGTAAYEQYF. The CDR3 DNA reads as TGTGCCAGCAGTGATCCCGGGACAGCGGCCTACGAGCAGTACTTC.